These T cell receptor beta chains were read from a single sample in a study of cytomegalovirus exposure and HLA in healthy donors. Libraries were prepared by immunoSEQ multiplex PCR; TCRdb keeps only in-frame clonotypes and omits some of them. The table has over 200,000 clones, about 80% seen once. The sequenced sample consisted of PBMCs. The source of these receptors is a woman in her 40s in good health and CMV-seropositive. CDR3s include the opening cysteine and the closing phenylalanine or tryptophan. A D gene is named only where the DNA matches it firmly. The listing skips clone size in some rows; elsewhere it reads once, few, many or a size class.

V	size	J	D	DNA	CDR3
TRBV4-3	-	TRBJ1-6	-	TGCGCCAGCAGCCAAACTTCTAATTCACCCCTCCACTTT	CASSQTSNSPLHF
TRBV2	-	TRBJ1-4	-	TGTGCCAGCCTCGGACAGCCTACTGAAAAACTGTTTTTT	CASLGQPTEKLFF
TRBV15	once	TRBJ1-2	-	TGTGCCACCAGCAGTAGGTGGGCTCAAACTGCCAACTATGGCTACACCTTC	CATSSRWAQTANYGYTF
TRBV6-6	-	TRBJ1-1	-	TGTGCCAGCAGTTACTACAGGGATACGACTGAAGCTTTCTTT	CASSYYRDTTEAFF
TRBV7-6	-	TRBJ1-4	TRBD1	TGTGCCAGCAGCTTTGGGGGGGCAGGGGGCGAAAAACTGTTTTTT	CASSFGGAGGEKLFF
TRBV5-1	-	TRBJ2-3	TRBD2	TGCGCCAGCAGCTCAGGTAGCGGGGGGGATTTCACAGATACGCAGTATTTT	CASSSGSGGDFTDTQYF
TRBV5-1	-	TRBJ2-2	TRBD2	TGCGCCAGCAGCCCCCGACTAGCGGGGAGGACCGGGGAGCTGTTTTTT	CASSPRLAGRTGELFF
TRBV7-2	once	TRBJ1-6	-	TGTGCCAGCAGCTTAGCTCGGAGGGATAATTCACCCCTCCACTTT	CASSLARRDNSPLHF
TRBV2	-	TRBJ2-2	TRBD2	TGTGCCAGCAGAGCCGGACTAGCGGGGGGGCACACCGGGGAGCTGTTTTTT	CASRAGLAGGHTGELFF
TRBV5-6	few	TRBJ2-7	-	TGTGCCAGCAGCTCGGGCTACGAGCAGTACTTC	CASSSGYEQYF